These 16 T cell receptor beta chains share one sample of origin, sequenced in a study of cytomegalovirus exposure and HLA in healthy donors. The study ran its PCR with 60 Vbeta and 13 Jbeta primers. Profiled with immunoSEQ multiplex PCR; TCRdb holds only in-frame clones, not every one. The data hold some 160,000 clones, with roughly 88% observed a single time. Sequencing was carried out using PBMCs. These receptors all stem from a woman aged 18-29 years in good health and CMV-seronegative.

As regards this clone: A junction boundary mismatches the germline segment, possibly from a read error. J is TRBJ2-2 and V is TRBV9; D is uncertain. This CDR3 has 12 residues. Germline CDR1 reads SGDLS; CDR2 reads YYNGEE. The CDR3 is CASSPFGADLNF. Written as DNA, the CDR3 is TGTGCCAGCAGCCCCTTTGGTGCAGACTTAAATTTT.

CDR3 DNA: TGTGCCAGCACAGAGGGGGTGGGCCCAGCGCATCAGCCCCAGCATTTT. Translated, it gives CASTEGVGPAHQPQHF. The J gene is TRBJ1-5, the V gene TRBV7-9; D perhaps matches TRBD1 (6 bases). CDR3 length: 16 residues. Trimming took off 7 bases at V and 5 bases at J, with 21 bases between the two ends. Germline assignment: CDR1 SEHNR and CDR2 FQNEAQ (reference sequence).

The rearrangement links TRBV11-2 to TRBJ1-5, with D possibly matching TRBD1 (6 bases). The length of the CDR3 is 15 residues. The V end was cut by 0 bases, the J end by 7 bases, with 13 bases between. Germline loops: CDR1 SGHAT, CDR2 FQNNGV. CDR3 amino acids: CASSLEGGRRQPQHF. In DNA, the CDR3 is TGTGCCAGCAGCTTAGAGGGGGGGCGCAGACAGCCCCAGCATTTT.

J is TRBJ1-5 and V is TRBV28; TRBD1 matches 7 bases. The ends lost 5 bases at V and 0 bases at J; junction bases unmatched: 4. The CDR3 extends over 15 amino acids. Germline values: CDR1 MDHEN, CDR2 SYDVKM. CDR3 loop: CASSGDRNSNQPQHF. CDR3 DNA: TGTGCCAGCAGTGGGGACAGAAATAGCAATCAGCCCCAGCATTTT. Drawing the rest from reference TRBV28 and TRBJ1-5, the complete variable domain is DVKVTQSSRYLVKRTGEKVFLECVQDMDHENMFWYRQDPGLGLRLIYFSYDVKMKEKGDIPEGYSVSREKKERFSLILESASTNQTSMYLCASSGDRNSNQPQHFGDGTRLSIL.

The rearrangement uses TRBV9 and TRBJ2-5; TRBD1 is a possible D gene (6 bases). The germline V gene has CDR1 SGDLS and CDR2 YYNGEE. Trimming cost V 6 bases and J 4 bases, with 19 bases left between them. There are 15 residues in the CDR3. The CDR3 nucleotides read TGTGCCAGCAAAGGGGCAGGGGCCGAGACAGAGACCCAGTACTTC. Its translation is CASKGAGAETETQYF.

This sequence joins TRBV28 and TRBJ1-5; TRBD1 might be the D (6 bases). Germline V gene data show CDR1 as MDHEN and CDR2 as SYDVKM. The germline V and J ends were trimmed by 3 bases and 3 bases, with 12 bases remaining between them. The CDR3 is made up of 15 amino acids. This chain's CDR3 is CASSFSGAHNQPQHF. The CDR3 DNA sequence: TGTGCCAGCAGTTTTTCAGGGGCCCACAATCAGCCCCAGCATTTT. Complete variable domain (other parts from reference TRBV28 and TRBJ1-5): DVKVTQSSRYLVKRTGEKVFLECVQDMDHENMFWYRQDPGLGLRLIYFSYDVKMKEKGDIPEGYSVSREKKERFSLILESASTNQTSMYLCASSFSGAHNQPQHFGDGTRLSIL.

The V gene is TRBV19, the J gene TRBJ2-2, with TRBD2 identical over 9 bases. The J segment lost 5 bases and the V segment lost 8 bases, leaving 6 bases of the junction unmatched. The CDR3 length is 14 residues. Germline V gene data show CDR1 as LNHDA and CDR2 as SQIVND (reference sequence). The CDR3 spells CASSSSGVTGELFF. In nucleotides, the CDR3 is TGTGCCAGTTCTTCTAGCGGGGTGACCGGGGAGCTGTTTTTT. The variable domain in full, with the rest retrieved from reference TRBV19 and TRBJ2-2, is DGGITQSPKYLFRKEGQNVTLSCEQNLNHDAMYWYRQDPGQGLRLIYYSQIVNDFQKGDIAEGYSVSREKKESFPLTVTSAQKNPTAFYLCASSSSGVTGELFFGEGSRLTVL.

This sequence joins TRBV19 and TRBJ1-6; 7 bases agree with TRBD1. The CDR3 is 14 amino acids. CDR1 is LNHDA and CDR2 is SQIVND in the germline V gene (reference sequence). J lost 6 bases, V lost 8 bases, and 7 bases had no gene match. The CDR3 loop reads CASGTTGVNSPLHF. In DNA form, the CDR3 reads TGTGCCAGTGGAACTACAGGGGTTAATTCACCCCTCCACTTT.

This sequence joins TRBV27 and TRBJ1-5; maybe TRBD1 (6 bases). V was clipped by 2 bases and J by 7 bases, with 15 bases between them. This CDR3 contains 15 residues. Germline CDR1 MNHEY, CDR2 SMNVEV (reference sequence). The CDR3 spells CASSLLGAGGQPQHF. Here the CDR3 DNA reads TGTGCCAGCAGTTTACTGGGGGCGGGCGGGCAGCCCCAGCATTTT.

The chain joins TRBV2 to TRBJ2-1; D is uncertain. The CDR3 loop spans 11 amino acids. V was clipped by 3 bases and J by 8 bases, with 5 bases between them. Germline V gives CDR1 SNHLY, CDR2 FYNNEI. CDR3: CASSDIDEQFF. The CDR3, as DNA: TGTGCCAGCAGTGATATAGATGAGCAGTTCTTC.

Points on this clone: This specimen includes other DNA sequences encoding the same CDR3. The chain carries TRBV10-2 and TRBJ1-2; D ambiguous. CDR1 WSHSY and CDR2 SAAADI come from the germline V gene. Trimming stripped 1 base from V and 4 bases from J, with 7 bases between. This CDR3 is 13 amino acids long. CDR3 protein: CASSEYRGYGYTF. The CDR3 bases are TGCGCCAGCAGTGAGTACCGGGGCTATGGCTACACCTTC.

The rearrangement joins TRBV5-8 to TRBJ1-2; D is unclear. The germline V gene encodes CDR1 SGHTS and CDR2 YDEGEE. With 4 bases removed from V and 2 bases from J, the gap between germline ends came to 24 bases. CDR3 length: 18 residues. CDR3 amino acids: CASSRWVWSGTTNYGYTF. The CDR3, as DNA: TGTGCCAGCAGCCGCTGGGTTTGGTCAGGCACCACAAACTATGGCTACACCTTC. Complete variable domain (other parts from reference TRBV5-8 and TRBJ1-2): EAGVTQSPTHLIKTRGQQATLRCSPISGHTSVYWYQQALGLGLQFLLWYDEGEERNRGNFPPRFSGRQFPNYSSELNVNALELEDSALYLCASSRWVWSGTTNYGYTFGSGTRLTVV.

The CDR3 here is CASSYSDRAEDTQYF. Written as DNA, the CDR3 is TGTGCCAGCAGTTACTCAGACAGGGCTGAAGATACGCAGTATTTT. V and J are TRBV6-6 and TRBJ2-3, with 7 bases that match TRBD1. The CDR3 runs to 15 residues. Germline values: CDR1 MNHNY, CDR2 SVGAGI (reference sequence). V trimming: 0 bases; J trimming: 5 bases; junction bases outside the gene matches: 5.

This clone was recorded once. The chain employs TRBV4-1 and TRBJ2-7, with a possible D match to TRBD1 (7 bases). This CDR3 region has 16 residues. In germline, CDR1 is MGHRA, CDR2 YSYEKL. V was shortened by 4 bases and J by 3 bases, with 19 bases between the two germline ends. The CDR3 reads CASSPRTGRDFYEQYF. CDR3 sequence (DNA): TGCGCCAGCAGCCCCAGGACAGGTAGGGACTTCTACGAGCAGTACTTC.

The chain is built from TRBV2 and TRBJ1-1; unclear D gene. The germline V gene encodes CDR1 SNHLY and CDR2 FYNNEI. The CDR3 sequence is 15 residues long. V was shortened by 7 bases and J by 1 base, with 16 bases between the two germline ends. CDR3 loop: CASIVIDTSNTEAFF. CDR3 in DNA: TGTGCCAGCATCGTAATCGATACTTCGAACACTGAAGCTTTCTTT. Combining the CDR3 with reference TRBV2 and TRBJ1-1 gives the whole variable domain EPEVTQTPSHQVTQMGQEVILRCVPISNHLYFYWYRQILGQKVEFLVSFYNNEISEKSEIFDDQFSVERPDGSNFTLKIRSTKLEDSAMYFCASIVIDTSNTEAFFGQGTRLTVV.

The chain uses TRBV19 and TRBJ1-2; the D gene is possibly TRBD1 (5 bases). V was shortened by 3 bases and J by 7 bases, with 15 bases between the two germline ends. The CDR3 covers 14 residues. Germline CDR1 and CDR2: LNHDA and SQIVND (reference sequence). Here the CDR3 DNA reads TGTGCCAGTAGTATCCTAGGGGAAATGGGTGGCTACACCTTC. It specifies CASSILGEMGGYTF.